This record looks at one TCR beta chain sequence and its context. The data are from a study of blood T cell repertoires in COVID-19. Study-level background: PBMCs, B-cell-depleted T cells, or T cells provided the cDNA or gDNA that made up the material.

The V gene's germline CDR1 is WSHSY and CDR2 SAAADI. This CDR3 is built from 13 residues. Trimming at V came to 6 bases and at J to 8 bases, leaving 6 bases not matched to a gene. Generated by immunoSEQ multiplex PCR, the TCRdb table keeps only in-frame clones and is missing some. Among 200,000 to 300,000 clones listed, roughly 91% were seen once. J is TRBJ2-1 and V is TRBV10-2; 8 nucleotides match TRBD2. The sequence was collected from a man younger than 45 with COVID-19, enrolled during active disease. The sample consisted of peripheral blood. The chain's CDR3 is CASSGGARDEQFF. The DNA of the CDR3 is TGCGCCAGCAGCGGGGGGGCTAGGGATGAGCAGTTCTTC.